Listed below are T cell receptor beta chains from one sample, sequenced in a study of OX40 agonist ivuxolimab in advanced cancers. Assay used: immunoSEQ multiplex PCR; TCRdb lists only in-frame clones, some missing. Here the sample spans about 68,000 clones, 70% to 85% being singletons. Source: CD4+ or CD8+ T cells sorted from blood, taken in a trial of the OX40 agonist ivuxolimab. The receptors derive from an adult with an advanced solid tumor such as melanoma, head and neck, liver or kidney cancer. The CDR3 runs from the conserved cysteine through the conserved F or W. The D gene is left open where the match is weak. Expanded clones get a size class; other rows say once, few or many, or leave the size out.

-	TRBV18	-	TRBJ2-7	TGTGCCAGCTCACCCGAAGAACTCTCCTACGAGCAGTACTTC	CASSPEELSYEQYF
-	TRBV28	-	TRBJ1-4	TGTGCCAGCACCGTGGACCCCAATAATGAAAAACTGTTTTTT	CASTVDPNNEKLFF
-	TRBV25-1	once	TRBJ2-3	TGTGCCAGCAGCGGCTTGGCGGGGGCAGGCACAGATACGCAGTATTTT	CASSGLAGAGTDTQYF
-	TRBV4-1	-	TRBJ2-7	TGCGCCAGCAGCCTACGTTGGTCCTACGAGCAGTACTTC	CASSLRWSYEQYF
TRBD2	TRBV28	-	TRBJ2-6	TGTGCCAGCAGCCCACCCGGACTAGCGGGAGCATCAGGGGCCAACGTCCTGACTTTC	CASSPPGLAGASGANVLTF
-	TRBV19	-	TRBJ2-2	TGTGCCAGTAGTACGGACAAGACGACCGGGGAGCTGTTTTTT	CASSTDKTTGELFF
-	TRBV2	-	TRBJ1-2	TGTGCCAGCAGTAGAGACGGTAACTATGGCTACACCTTC	CASSRDGNYGYTF
TRBD2	TRBV7-2	-	TRBJ2-3	TGTGCCAGCAGCTTAGCGTGGCTAGCGGGAGCCGGGGATACGCAGTATTTT	CASSLAWLAGAGDTQYF
TRBD2	TRBV4-3	-	TRBJ2-5	TGCGCCAGCAGCCATGTAGCGGGGGAGACCCAGTACTTC	CASSHVAGETQYF
TRBD1	TRBV5-1	few	TRBJ1-1	TGCGCCAGCAGCTTACAGGGGGCTCTGAACACTGAAGCTTTCTTT	CASSLQGALNTEAFF
TRBD2	TRBV5-1	-	TRBJ2-3	TGCGCCAGCAGCTTGGCCACTAGCGGGACGGCAGATACGCAGTATTTT	CASSLATSGTADTQYF
-	TRBV2	-	TRBJ1-5	TGTGCCAGCAGTGGGGCCAGCAATCAGCCCCAGCATTTT	CASSGASNQPQHF
-	TRBV7-2	-	TRBJ2-6	TGTGCCAGCAGACAGGGGGACGGGGGGAGCTCTGGGGCCAACGTCCTGACTTTC	CASRQGDGGSSGANVLTF
TRBD2	TRBV6-6	-	TRBJ2-3	TGTGCGTCTAGCGGGAGCACAGATACGCAGTATTTT	CASSGSTDTQYF
-	TRBV29-1	-	TRBJ1-2	TGCAGCGTCCGGGACACCGAGGGCGGGGGCTACACCTTC	CSVRDTEGGGYTF
-	TRBV6-5	-	TRBJ1-1	TGTGCCAGCAGACCCGGCGGCGGGAAATACACTGAAGCTTTCTTT	CASRPGGGKYTEAFF
TRBD2	TRBV6-5	-	TRBJ2-1	TGTGCCGTCGGCGGGAGGGAGTACAATGAGCAGTTCTTC	CAVGGREYNEQFF
-	TRBV14	-	TRBJ1-3	TGTGCCAGCAGCCAAGTCCGGGGGACTGGAAACACCATATATTTT	CASSQVRGTGNTIYF
-	TRBV5-1	once	TRBJ1-1	TGCGCCAGCAGCTTGTCTGGCGGCCTGAACACTGAAGCTTTCTTT	CASSLSGGLNTEAFF
TRBD2	TRBV5-1	-	TRBJ2-7	TGCGCCAGCAGCCCCTCTGGCGGGAGGTCTAACGAGCAGTACTTC	CASSPSGGRSNEQYF
TRBD2	TRBV28	-	TRBJ2-5	TGTGCCAGCCAGGGCACTCTAGCGGGTCGACGGGAGACCCAGTACTTC	CASQGTLAGRRETQYF
-	TRBV5-1	-	TRBJ2-5	TGCGCCAGCAGCTTGGTAGGGACACAAGAGACCCAGTACTTC	CASSLVGTQETQYF
-	TRBV21-1	few	TRBJ1-2	TGTGCCAGCAGCTCAAAAAAAGGGAATATTCGAGGCTACACCTTC	CASSSKKGNIRGYTF
-	TRBV28	-	TRBJ2-1	TGTGCCAGCCTCGGTTTGAATGAGCAGTTCTTC	CASLGLNEQFF
-	TRBV28	few	TRBJ1-3	TGTGCCAGCAGTTTCGTAAGGGGGGGCGCCCGAGGAAACACCATATATTTT	CASSFVRGGARGNTIYF
-	TRBV5-1	-	TRBJ1-1	TGCGCCAGCAGCTCGGAACCCAACACTGAAGCTTTCTTT	CASSSEPNTEAFF
TRBD1	TRBV5-1	-	TRBJ2-6	TGCGCCAGCAGCTTGACAGGGGGCACTGGGGCCAACGTCCTGACTTTC	CASSLTGGTGANVLTF
TRBD2	TRBV7-2	once	TRBJ2-7	TGTGCCAGCAGCTTGCGGGAGGGCGGTTTCGAGCAGTACTTC	CASSLREGGFEQYF
TRBD1	TRBV28	-	TRBJ1-5	TGTGCCAGCGGAAGACAGGGTAGGTGGGGACAGCCCCAGCATTTT	CASGRQGRWGQPQHF
-	TRBV10-3	-	TRBJ2-5	TGTGCCATCAGCGGGACCCTACAAGAGACCCAGTACTTC	CAISGTLQETQYF
TRBD2	TRBV6-1	-	TRBJ2-1	TGTGCCACTTTTTCGGGACTAGCAAGTGAGCAGTTCTTC	CATFSGLASEQFF
TRBD2	TRBV11-2	-	TRBJ2-7	TGTGCCAGCAGCCCGCATCTAGCGGGAGAAGAAAAGAGCTCCTACGAGCAGTACTTC	CASSPHLAGEEKSSYEQYF
-	TRBV7-9	once	TRBJ2-3	TGTGCCAGCAGCTTAAGTGGGGGAGATACGCAGTATTTT	CASSLSGGDTQYF
-	TRBV7-2	-	TRBJ2-1	TGTGCCAGCAGCTTAGTTCCAGGCGTGGATGAGCAGTTCTTC	CASSLVPGVDEQFF
TRBD2	TRBV27	-	TRBJ2-7	TGTGCCAGCAGATTCATCTCGGGGGGGCTCTACGAGCAGTACTTC	CASRFISGGLYEQYF
-	TRBV30	-	TRBJ1-2	TGTGCCTGGAGTTCGCTGGGGGCAAGTGGCTACACCTTC	CAWSSLGASGYTF
TRBD1	TRBV19	-	TRBJ1-5	TGTGCCAGTAGTATCCAGACAGGGGAGAATCAGCCCCAGCATTTT	CASSIQTGENQPQHF
-	TRBV6-5	-	TRBJ1-2	TGTGCCAGCAGTTACGCGGCGACAGGTGGCTATGGCTACACCTTC	CASSYAATGGYGYTF
TRBD2	TRBV30	few	TRBJ2-1	TGTGCCTCGCCACGGGTAGCGGGAGGGACCAATGAGCAGTTCTTC	CASPRVAGGTNEQFF
-	TRBV6-4	-	TRBJ2-7	TGTGCCAGCATCCCGACTCTGGTGGAGTACTTC	CASIPTLVEYF
-	TRBV5-1	-	TRBJ2-2	TGCGCCAGCAGCTTTCAGCCGAACACCGGGGAGCTGTTTTTT	CASSFQPNTGELFF
TRBD1	TRBV4-2	-	TRBJ1-4	TGTGCCAGCAGCGGGCGACAGGGTGAGGAAGAAAAACTGTTTTTT	CASSGRQGEEEKLFF
-	TRBV5-1	-	TRBJ2-3	TGCGCCAGCAGCTTAAGGGAGAGGGTGAGGGATACGCAGTATTTT	CASSLRERVRDTQYF
-	TRBV27	-	TRBJ2-7	TGTGCCAGCAGTTTCCGTTCAGGGGAAGCCGGTACGGGAGCGGAGCAGTACTTC	CASSFRSGEAGTGAEQYF